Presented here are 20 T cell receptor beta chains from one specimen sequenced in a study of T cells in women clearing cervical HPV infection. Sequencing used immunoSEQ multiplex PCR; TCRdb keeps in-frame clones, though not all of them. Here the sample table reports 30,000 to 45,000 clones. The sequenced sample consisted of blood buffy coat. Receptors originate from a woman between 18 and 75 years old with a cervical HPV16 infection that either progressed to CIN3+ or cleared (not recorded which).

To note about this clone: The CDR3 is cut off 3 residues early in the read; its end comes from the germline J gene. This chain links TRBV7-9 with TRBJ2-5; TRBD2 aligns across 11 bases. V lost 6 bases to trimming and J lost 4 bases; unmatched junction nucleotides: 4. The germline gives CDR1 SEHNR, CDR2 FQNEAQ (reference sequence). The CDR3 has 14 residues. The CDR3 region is CASSTGTSGETQYF. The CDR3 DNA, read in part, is TGTGCCAGCAGTACCGGGACTAGCGGAGAGACC.

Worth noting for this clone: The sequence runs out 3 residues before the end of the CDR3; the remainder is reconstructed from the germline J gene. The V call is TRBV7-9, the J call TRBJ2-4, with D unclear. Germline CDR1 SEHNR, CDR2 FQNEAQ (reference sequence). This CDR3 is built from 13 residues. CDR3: CASSLIEQDGQYF. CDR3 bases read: TGTGCCAGCAGCTTAATTGAGCAAGATGGT.

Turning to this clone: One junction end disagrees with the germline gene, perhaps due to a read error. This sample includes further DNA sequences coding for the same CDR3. The CDR3 region is CASSPTVADGNTIYF. Incomplete CDR3 DNA: TGTGCCAGCAGCCCTACTGTAGCAGATGGAAACACA. The chain recombines TRBV16 with TRBJ1-3; D unclear. The CDR3 end falls 3 residues outside the read, so it is completed with the germline J gene. Per germline, CDR1 KGHSY and CDR2 FQNENV. This CDR3 contains 15 residues. The variable domain in full, with the rest retrieved from reference TRBV16 and TRBJ1-3, is GEEVAQTPKHLVRGEGQKAKLYCAPIKGHSYVFWYQQVLKNEFKFLISFQNENVFDETGMPKERFSAKCLPNSPCSLEIQATKLEDSAVYFCASSPTVADGNTIYFGEGSWLTVV.

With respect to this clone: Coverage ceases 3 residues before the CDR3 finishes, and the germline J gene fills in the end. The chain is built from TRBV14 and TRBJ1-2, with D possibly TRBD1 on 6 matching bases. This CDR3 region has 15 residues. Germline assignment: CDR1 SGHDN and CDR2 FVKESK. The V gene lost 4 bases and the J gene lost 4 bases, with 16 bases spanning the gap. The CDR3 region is CASSPRRGSGYGYTF. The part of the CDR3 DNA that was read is TGTGCCAGCAGCCCCCGCAGGGGTAGTGGCTATGGC.

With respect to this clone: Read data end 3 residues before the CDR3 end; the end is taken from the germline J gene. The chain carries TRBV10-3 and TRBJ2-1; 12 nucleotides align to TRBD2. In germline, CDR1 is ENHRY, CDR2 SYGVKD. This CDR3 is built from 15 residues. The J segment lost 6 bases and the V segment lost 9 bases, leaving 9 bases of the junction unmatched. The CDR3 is CAMGALAGGRNEQFF. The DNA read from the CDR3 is TGTGCCATGGGGGCCCTAGCGGGGGGGCGCAATGAG.

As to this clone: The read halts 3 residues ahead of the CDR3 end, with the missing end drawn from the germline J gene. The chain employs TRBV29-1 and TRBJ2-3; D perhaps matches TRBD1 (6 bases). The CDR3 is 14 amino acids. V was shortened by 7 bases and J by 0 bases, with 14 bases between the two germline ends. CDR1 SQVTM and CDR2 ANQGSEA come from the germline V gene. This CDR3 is CSAGSGASTDTQYF. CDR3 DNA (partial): TGCAGCGCCGGATCAGGGGCCAGCACAGATACG.

This CDR3 reads CASSGSLLINEQFF. Incomplete CDR3 DNA: TGTGCCAGCAGTGGGTCGTTACTCATTAATGAG. This chain joins TRBV2 and TRBJ2-1; D remains ambiguous. The sequence runs out 3 residues before the end of the CDR3; the remainder is reconstructed from the germline J gene. V was cut by 4 bases and J by 7 bases, with 14 bases left in between. The CDR3 loop spans 14 amino acids. Germline V gene lookup returns CDR1 SNHLY and CDR2 FYNNEI. The variable domain in full, with the rest retrieved from reference TRBV2 and TRBJ2-1, is EPEVTQTPSHQVTQMGQEVILRCVPISNHLYFYWYRQILGQKVEFLVSFYNNEISEKSEIFDDQFSVERPDGSNFTLKIRSTKLEDSAMYFCASSGSLLINEQFFGPGTRLTVL.

The CDR3: CSAPVVFVDTQYF. The covered CDR3 bases are TGCAGTGCTCCTGTCGTATTTGTAGATACG. The rearrangement uses TRBV20-1 and TRBJ2-3; D is undetermined. The read falls 3 residues short of the CDR3 end, and the missing part is taken from the germline J gene. The germline V gene encodes CDR1 DFQATT and CDR2 SNEGSKA (reference sequence). The CDR3 is 13 residues long. V lost 5 bases and J 5 bases, leaving 14 bases between the germline ends.

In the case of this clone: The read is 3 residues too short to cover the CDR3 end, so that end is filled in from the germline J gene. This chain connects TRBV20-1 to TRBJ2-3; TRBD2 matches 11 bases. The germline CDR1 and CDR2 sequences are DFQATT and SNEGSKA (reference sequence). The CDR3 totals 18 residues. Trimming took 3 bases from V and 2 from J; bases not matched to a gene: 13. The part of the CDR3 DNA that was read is TGCAGTGCTAGTCTCCTCTCGACTAGCGGGGCCTACACAGATACG. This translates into CSASLLSTSGAYTDT. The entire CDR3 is CSASLLSTSGAYTDTQYF.

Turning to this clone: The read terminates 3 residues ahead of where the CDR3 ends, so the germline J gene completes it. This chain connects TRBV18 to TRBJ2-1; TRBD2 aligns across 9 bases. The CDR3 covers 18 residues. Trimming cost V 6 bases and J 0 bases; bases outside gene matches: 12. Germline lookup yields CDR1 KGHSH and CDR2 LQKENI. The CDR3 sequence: CASSPPGSGRSSYNEQFF. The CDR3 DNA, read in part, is TGTGCCAGCTCCCCTCCTGGGAGCGGGAGGAGCTCCTACAATGAG.

The CDR3 sequence: CASRGEEGRNGELFF. CDR3 DNA (partial): TGTGCCAGCAGGGGTGAGGAGGGGAGAAACGGGGAG. V and J are TRBV28 and TRBJ2-2; D perhaps matches TRBD2 (6 bases). The read terminates 3 residues ahead of where the CDR3 ends, so the germline J gene completes it. The length of the CDR3 is 15 residues. Looked up from germline, CDR1 is MDHEN and CDR2 is SYDVKM. V gave up 6 bases and J gave up 7 bases, with 18 bases separating them.

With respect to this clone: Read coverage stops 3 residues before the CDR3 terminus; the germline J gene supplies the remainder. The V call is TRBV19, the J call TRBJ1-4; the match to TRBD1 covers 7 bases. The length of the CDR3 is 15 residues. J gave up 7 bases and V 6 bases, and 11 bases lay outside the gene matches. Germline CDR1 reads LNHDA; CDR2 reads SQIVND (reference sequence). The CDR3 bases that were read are TGTGCCAGTAGCACAAGGGGGCGTGTTGGTGAAAAA. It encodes CASSTRGRVGEK. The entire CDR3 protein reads CASSTRGRVGEKLFF.

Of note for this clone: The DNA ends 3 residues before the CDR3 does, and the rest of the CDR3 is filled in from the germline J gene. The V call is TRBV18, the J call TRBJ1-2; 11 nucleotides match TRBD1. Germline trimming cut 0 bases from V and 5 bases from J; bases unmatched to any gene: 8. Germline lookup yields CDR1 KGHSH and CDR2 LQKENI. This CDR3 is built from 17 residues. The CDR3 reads CASSPPDPDRGPYGYTF. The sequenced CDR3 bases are TGTGCCAGCTCACCACCGGACCCGGACAGGGGGCCGTATGGC.

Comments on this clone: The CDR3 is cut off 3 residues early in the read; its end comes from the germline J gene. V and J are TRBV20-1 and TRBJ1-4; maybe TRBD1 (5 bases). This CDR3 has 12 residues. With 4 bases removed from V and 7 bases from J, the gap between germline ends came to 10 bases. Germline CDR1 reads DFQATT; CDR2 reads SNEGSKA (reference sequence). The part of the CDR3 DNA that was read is TGCAGTGCTAAGAGGGGCTCTGAAAAA. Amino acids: CSAKRGSEK. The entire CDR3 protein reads CSAKRGSEKLFF.

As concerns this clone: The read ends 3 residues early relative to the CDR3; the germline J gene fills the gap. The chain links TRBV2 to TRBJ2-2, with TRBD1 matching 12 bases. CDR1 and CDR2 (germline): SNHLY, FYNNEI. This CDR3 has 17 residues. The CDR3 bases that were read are TGTGCCAGCAGAGCCTTACGGGGACAGGGGGCGGATGAAAAG. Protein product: CASRALRGQGADEK. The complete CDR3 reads CASRALRGQGADEKLFF.

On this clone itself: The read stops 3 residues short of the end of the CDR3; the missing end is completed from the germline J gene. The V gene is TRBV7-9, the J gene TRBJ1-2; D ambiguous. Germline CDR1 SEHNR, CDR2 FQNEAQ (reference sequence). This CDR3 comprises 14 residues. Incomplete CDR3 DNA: TGTGCCAGCAGCTCGACACTAGCGCTCGATGAC. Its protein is CASSSTLALDD. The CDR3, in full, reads CASSSTLALDDYTF.

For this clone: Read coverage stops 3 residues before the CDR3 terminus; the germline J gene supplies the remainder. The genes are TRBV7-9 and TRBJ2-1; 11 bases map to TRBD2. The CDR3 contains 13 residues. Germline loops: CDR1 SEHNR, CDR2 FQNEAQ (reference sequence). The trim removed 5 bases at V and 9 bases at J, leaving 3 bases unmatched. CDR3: CASSRGTSGEQFF. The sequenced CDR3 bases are TGTGCCAGCAGCCGAGGGACTAGCGGTGAG.

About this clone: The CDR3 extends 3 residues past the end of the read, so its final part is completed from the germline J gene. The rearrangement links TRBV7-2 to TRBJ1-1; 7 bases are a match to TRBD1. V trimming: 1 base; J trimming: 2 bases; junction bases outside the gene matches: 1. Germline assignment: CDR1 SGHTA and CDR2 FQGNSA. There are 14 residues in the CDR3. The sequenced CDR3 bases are TGTGCCAGCAGCTTAGGACAGGGCAACACTGAA. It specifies CASSLGQGNTE. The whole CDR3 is CASSLGQGNTEAFF.

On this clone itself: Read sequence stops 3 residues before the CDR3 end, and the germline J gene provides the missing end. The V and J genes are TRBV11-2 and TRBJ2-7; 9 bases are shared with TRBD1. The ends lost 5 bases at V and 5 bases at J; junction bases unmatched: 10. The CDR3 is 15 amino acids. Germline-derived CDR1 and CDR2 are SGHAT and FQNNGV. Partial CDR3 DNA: TGTGCCAGCAGCCGTTTACAGGGGGCGCGGGACGAG. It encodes CASSRLQGARDE. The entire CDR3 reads CASSRLQGARDEQYF.

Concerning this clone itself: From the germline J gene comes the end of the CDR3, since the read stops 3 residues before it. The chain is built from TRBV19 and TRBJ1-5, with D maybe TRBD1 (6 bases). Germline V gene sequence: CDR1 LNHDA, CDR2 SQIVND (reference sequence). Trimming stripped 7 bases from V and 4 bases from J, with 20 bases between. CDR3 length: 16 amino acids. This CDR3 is CASTLGGARMNQPQHF. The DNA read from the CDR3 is TGTGCCAGTACGTTAGGGGGGGCGCGTATGAATCAGCCC.